The clone carrying this TCR beta chain was counted a few times. Antigen specificity is unknown. These data originate in a study of T-cell memory formation after mild COVID-19. MiXCR, applied by TCRdb to the 5' RACE reads, yields one record per CDR3 protein. This table has roughly 500,000 distinct CDR3 sequences, roughly 22% appearing once. CDR3 size: 15 residues. Losses at the gene ends were 6 bases for V and 2 bases for J; bases not matched to a gene: 7. General study results and limits: SARS-CoV-2 specificity of second-wave clones peaking day 37 was unconfirmed.

The chain has TRBV12-3 or TRBV12-4 and TRBJ2-1; 7 bases map to TRBD1. The sequenced sample was PBMCs or a T cell subset sorted from them (not recorded which). The sequence came from an adult woman who had mild COVID-19 (a few samples of this study predate the infection). Cell type and time point are not known. In DNA form, the CDR3 reads TGTGCCAGCAGAGACGGACAGGCAACCTACAATGAGCAGTTCTTC. Translating it yields CASRDGQATYNEQFF.